This T cell receptor beta chain appears in the sequencing data of a study of T cell responses to AZD1222 COVID-19 vaccine. Study context: Analysis merged second doses at about 4 or about 12 weeks. Study-wide results and limits: Dominant CD4 TCR responses targeted spike regions 160-218 and 743-854. As reported, nearly half of all spike-specific TCRs target variant regions that are unmutated. Just a handful of people given AZD1222 tested seropositive at baseline.

Per the germline V gene, CDR1 is SGHRS and CDR2 is YFSETQ. This CDR3 has 15 amino acids. V gave up 0 bases and J gave up 5 bases; unmatched junction bases: 7. This clone appeared once. The target antigen is unknown. Repertoires were generated with immunoSEQ multiplex PCR, while TCRdb's copy carries only in-frame clones and drops some. The sample consists of 130,000 to 150,000 clones, roughly 91% of them appearing once. The sequenced sample was peripheral blood, obtained on day 0 of AZD1222 vaccination. This sequence was found in an adult in good health. This sequence joins TRBV5-1 and TRBJ1-1; TRBD1 agrees at 7 bases. CDR3 coding DNA: TGCGCCAGCAGCTTGGACACAGGGGTGGGAACTGAAGCTTTCTTT. Translated, it gives CASSLDTGVGTEAFF.